This T cell receptor beta chain derives from a study of T cell responses to AZD1222 COVID-19 vaccine. Concerning this clone: The antigen is unknown.

The CDR3 totals 15 residues. Between the trimmed V and J ends, which lost 0 bases and 6 bases, there was a span of 14 bases. Germline values: CDR1 LGHNA, CDR2 YSLEER. Study conclusions and caveats: Spike-specific TCR breadth and depth grew following two AZD1222 doses. The study reported that nearly half of spike-specific TCRs target unmutated variant regions.

The data were produced by immunoSEQ multiplex PCR, yet TCRdb's version contains in-frame clones alone and is incomplete. The sample includes under 150,000 clones, under 95% of them seen just once. The receptor comes from an adult in good health. The source was peripheral blood, collected on day 0 of AZD1222 vaccination. The rearrangement joins TRBV4-3 to TRBJ1-2; no definite D call. CDR3 sequence reads: CASSQDVRVPNGYTF. CDR3 coding DNA: TGCGCCAGCAGCCAAGATGTACGGGTTCCGAATGGCTACACCTTC.